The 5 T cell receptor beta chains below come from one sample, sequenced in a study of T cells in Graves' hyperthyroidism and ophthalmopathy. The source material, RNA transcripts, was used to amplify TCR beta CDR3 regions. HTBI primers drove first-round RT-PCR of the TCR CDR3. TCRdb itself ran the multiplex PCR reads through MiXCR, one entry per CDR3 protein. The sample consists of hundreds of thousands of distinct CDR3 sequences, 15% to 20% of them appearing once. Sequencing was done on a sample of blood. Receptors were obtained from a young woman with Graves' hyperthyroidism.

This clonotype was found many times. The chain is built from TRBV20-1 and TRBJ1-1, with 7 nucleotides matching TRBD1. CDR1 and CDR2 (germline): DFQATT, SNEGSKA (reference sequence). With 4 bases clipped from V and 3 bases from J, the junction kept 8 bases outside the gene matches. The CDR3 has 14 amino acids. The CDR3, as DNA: TGCAGTGCTATACTCCGACAGGGTCACACTGAAGCTTTCTTT. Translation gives CSAILRQGHTEAFF.

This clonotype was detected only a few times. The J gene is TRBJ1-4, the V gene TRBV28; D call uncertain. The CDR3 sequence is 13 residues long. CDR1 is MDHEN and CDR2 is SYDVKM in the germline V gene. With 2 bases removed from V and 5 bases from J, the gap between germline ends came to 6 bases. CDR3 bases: TGTGCCAGCAGTTTAATTGTGAATGAAAAACTGTTTTTT. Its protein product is CASSLIVNEKLFF.

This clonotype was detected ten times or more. DNA of the CDR3: TGTGCCAAAGCCGGGACAGGGGACGGCTACACCTTC. It yields the protein CAKAGTGDGYTF. This chain uses TRBV2 with TRBJ1-2; 10 positions match TRBD1. This CDR3 has 12 residues. In germline, CDR1 is SNHLY, CDR2 FYNNEI. Trimming took 10 bases from V and 8 from J; bases not matched to a gene: 7.

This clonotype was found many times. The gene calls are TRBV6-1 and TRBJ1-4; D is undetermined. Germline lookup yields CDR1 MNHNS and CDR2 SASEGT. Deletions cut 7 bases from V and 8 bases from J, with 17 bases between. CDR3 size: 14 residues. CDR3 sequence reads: CASTPELGGEKLFF. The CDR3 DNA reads TGTGCCAGCACGCCTGAACTAGGAGGGGAAAAACTGTTTTTT.

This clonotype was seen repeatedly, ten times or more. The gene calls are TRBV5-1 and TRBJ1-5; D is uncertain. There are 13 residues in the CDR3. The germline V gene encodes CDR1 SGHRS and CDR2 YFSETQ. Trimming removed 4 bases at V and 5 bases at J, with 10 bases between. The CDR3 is CASSADWDQPQHF. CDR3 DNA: TGCGCCAGCAGCGCCGACTGGGATCAGCCCCAGCATTTT.